This TCR beta chain comes out of a study of T cell repertoires in cytomegalovirus infection. The overall study: Recently identified HLA-C-restricted CMV epitopes were used, and well-studied HLA-B-restricted CMV epitopes were used as well. It was the public TCR beta signatures that indicated both CMV infection and matching HLA type.

Findings of the study overall: Totalled public TCR beta family frequency picked out people who carried CMV plus the relevant HLA. The ex vivo response showed dominance by HLA-C-restricted CMV-specific TCR beta clonotypes.

MiXCR, run by TCRdb on the reads, gives a single entry per CDR3 protein. The sample lists about 920,000 distinct CDR3 sequences; 30% to 40% were seen once. Looked up from germline, CDR1 is SEHNR and CDR2 is FQNEAQ (reference sequence). The CDR3 spans 17 residues. J lost 0 bases, V lost 3 bases, and 7 bases had no gene match. This clonotype was observed many times. Antigen unknown. This rearrangement joins TRBV7-9 to TRBJ1-4; 7 bases are shared with TRBD1. The sequences come from cultured CD8+ T cells from PBMCs, collected from culture after CMV antigen stimulation. The sequence was collected from a human donor in good health (CMV status not recorded). Some clones in this sample may be carry-over from other donors' samples. The CDR3 DNA reads as TGTGCCAGCAGCTTCGTACAGGGGACTGCAACTAATGAAAAACTGTTTTTT. Amino acids: CASSFVQGTATNEKLFF.